This is a list of T cell receptor beta chains from one sample in a study of blood T cell repertoires in COVID-19. The protocol was immunoSEQ multiplex PCR, while the TCRdb copy is restricted to in-frame clones and leaves out a portion. The data show about 48,000 clones, about 84% seen once. The sequenced material came from peripheral blood. Receptors were obtained from a woman aged 55-69 years with acute or convalescent COVID-19. Each CDR3 is given without its conserved first and last residue.

j_call | v_call | cdr3_aa
TRBJ1-6 | TRBV3-1/TRBV3-2 | ASSQGQGMSPLH
TRBJ2-1 | TRBV7-2 | ASSPTGLGYNEQF
TRBJ2-5 | TRBV5-4 | ASSSPGTRGDLRETQY
TRBJ2-3 | TRBV11-2 | ASSLDWASADTQY
TRBJ2-1 | TRBV19 | ASSSDRNNEQF
TRBJ1-3 | TRBV11-2 | ASSLAPGASGNTIY
TRBJ2-1 | TRBV23-1 | ASSHPPDRQGLRNEQF
TRBJ2-7 | TRBV11-2 | ASSLDPSGSYEQY
TRBJ1-2 | TRBV5-1 | ASSRDRGNYGYT
TRBJ1-2 | TRBV7-9 | ASSLAQGTSNYGYT
TRBJ2-3 | TRBV6-6 | ASSRRAGSSTDTQY
TRBJ1-2 | TRBV5-1 | ASSAGDRYGYT
TRBJ1-2 | TRBV5-5 | ASSLTAGGIDGYT